A single sample gave rise to the 32 T cell receptor beta chains below, sequenced in a study of shared clonotypes between healthy human individuals. Naive CD8 cells comprised CD45RO-negative, CCR7-positively selected cells, excluding terminally differentiated effector memory CD45RA+ cells. TCRdb keeps only in-frame clones here, not all; method: immunoSEQ multiplex PCR. The sample lists 2 million to 2.5 million clones; approximately 94% were seen once. Sequencing was performed on naive CD8+ T cells from PBMCs. These receptors were taken from a man younger than 35 in good health. Some clones in this sample may be carry-over from other donors' samples.

The chain couples TRBV7-2 to TRBJ2-2, with D possibly being TRBD1 (5 bases). Per germline, CDR1 SGHTA and CDR2 FQGNSA. Trimming removed 3 bases from V and 0 bases from J, with 8 bases in between. CDR3 length equals 15 residues. CDR3: CASSFSTANTGELFF. CDR3 DNA: TGTGCCAGCAGCTTCTCGACAGCGAACACCGGGGAGCTGTTTTTT.

The V and J genes are TRBV7-9 and TRBJ2-7; unclear D gene. The CDR3 contains 15 residues. Trimming pared 5 bases from V and 4 bases from J, leaving 18 bases between. CDR1 is SEHNR, CDR2 FQNEAQ, per germline (reference sequence). The CDR3 coding sequence is TGTGCCAGCAGCGCCGCGGCGGCCACAAATTACGAGCAGTACTTC. Protein product: CASSAAAATNYEQYF.

CDR3 nucleotides: TGTGCCAGCAGTGACAGGGCAGGCGAGCAGTTCTTC. This codes for CASSDRAGEQFF. The chain couples TRBV2 to TRBJ2-1, with D possibly matching TRBD1 (5 bases). The germline CDR1 and CDR2 sequences are SNHLY and FYNNEI. The CDR3 spans 12 residues. V was trimmed by 3 bases and J by 10 bases, leaving 10 bases between them.

Worth noting for this clone: Other nucleotide sequences in the sample specify the same CDR3. The V gene is TRBV7-9, the J gene TRBJ2-7, with D perhaps TRBD1 (5 bases). The CDR3 totals 12 residues. Trimming cost V 0 bases and J 7 bases, with 7 bases left between them. Per the germline V gene, CDR1 is SEHNR and CDR2 is FQNEAQ (reference sequence). For the CDR3, the DNA is TGTGCCAGCAGCTTAGCGTCAGGGGAGCAGTACTTC. Amino acid sequence: CASSLASGEQYF.

This chain connects TRBV4-2 to TRBJ2-2; TRBD1 might be the D (6 bases). The CDR3 consists of 12 residues. Germline V gene lookup returns CDR1 LGHNA and CDR2 YNFKEQ. Trimming removed 3 bases at V and 8 bases at J, with 7 bases between. The CDR3 sequence is CASSQRGGELFF. CDR3 nucleotide sequence: TGTGCCAGCAGCCAGAGGGGGGGGGAGCTGTTTTTT.

The chain employs TRBV27 and TRBJ2-5, with D tentatively TRBD2 (8 bases). The CDR3 covers 18 residues. The V end was cut by 2 bases, the J end by 7 bases, with 26 bases between. CDR1 is MNHEY and CDR2 is SMNVEV in the germline V gene (reference sequence). The CDR3 here is CASSLQAGDGTALWTQYF. The CDR3 bases are TGTGCCAGCAGTTTACAAGCGGGGGATGGGACAGCTTTATGGACCCAGTACTTC.

The chain employs TRBV15 and TRBJ1-2, with D perhaps TRBD1 (6 bases). V was trimmed by 1 base and J by 3 bases, leaving 15 bases between them. This CDR3 is built from 16 residues. Germline values: CDR1 LNHNV, CDR2 YYDKDF (reference sequence). The CDR3 loop reads CATSRARTASDYGYTF. CDR3 in DNA: TGTGCCACCAGCAGAGCCAGGACAGCCTCCGACTATGGCTACACCTTC.

The chain joins TRBV7-8 to TRBJ2-7; tentatively, D is TRBD1 (6 bases). Trimming took off 5 bases at V and 1 base at J, with 6 bases between the two ends. Germline CDR1 is SGHVS and CDR2 is FQNEAQ. This CDR3 contains 12 residues. In DNA form, the CDR3 reads TGTGCCAGCAGCAGGGGGTCCTACGAGCAGTACTTC. Translated: CASSRGSYEQYF.

V and J are TRBV11-2 and TRBJ2-7, with 7 bases lining up with TRBD1. Losses at the gene ends were 5 bases for V and 3 bases for J; bases not matched to a gene: 7. The CDR3 extends over 14 amino acids. Germline V CDR1 and CDR2: SGHAT, FQNNGV. Written as DNA, the CDR3 is TGTGCCAGCAGCCCTCCCGACAGGGACTACGAGCAGTACTTC. Protein: CASSPPDRDYEQYF.

The rearrangement links TRBV4-1 to TRBJ1-1, with 8 bases identical to TRBD1. In germline, CDR1 is MGHRA, CDR2 YSYEKL. This CDR3 contains 15 residues. Trimming at V came to 1 base and at J to 1 base, leaving 2 bases not matched to a gene. The CDR3 DNA reads TGCGCCAGCAGCCAAGCGGGACAGGCGAACACTGAAGCTTTCTTT. Translating gives CASSQAGQANTEAFF.

This clone was observed a few times. The chain is built from TRBV19 and TRBJ1-1, with D uncertain. V lost 3 bases and J lost 5, with 7 bases in between. CDR1 and CDR2 from the germline V gene are LNHDA and SQIVND (reference sequence). There are 12 residues in the CDR3. CDR3 residues: CASSMGWTEAFF. CDR3 DNA: TGTGCCAGTAGTATGGGATGGACTGAAGCTTTCTTT.

With regard to this clone: Different DNA sequences within this sample yield the same CDR3. The V call is TRBV9, the J call TRBJ1-1; D gene ambiguous. V lost 4 bases and J lost 7, with 11 bases in between. This CDR3 spans 12 amino acids. In germline, CDR1 is SGDLS, CDR2 YYNGEE. Written as DNA, the CDR3 is TGTGCCAGCAGCCCTGGACGGGATGAAGCTTTCTTT. It encodes CASSPGRDEAFF.

This rearrangement joins TRBV27 to TRBJ2-1, with 8 bases lining up with TRBD2. Per germline, CDR1 MNHEY and CDR2 SMNVEV (reference sequence). The CDR3 is 11 residues long. Trimming took 7 bases from V and 7 from J; bases not matched to a gene: 0. CDR3 sequence: CASTSGNEQFF. CDR3 bases: TGTGCCAGCACTAGCGGGAATGAGCAGTTCTTC.

The chain is built from TRBV27 and TRBJ2-7; D assignment may be TRBD1 or TRBD2 (5 bases each). CDR1 and CDR2 from the germline V gene are MNHEY and SMNVEV (reference sequence). The CDR3 sequence is 14 residues long. Trimming took off 6 bases at V and 6 bases at J, with 18 bases between the two ends. CDR3 sequence: CASRRARELREQYF. In DNA form, the CDR3 reads TGTGCCAGCAGGCGGGCCAGGGAATTACGCGAGCAGTACTTC.

This chain uses TRBV4-1 with TRBJ2-3, with D maybe TRBD1 (6 bases). V was trimmed by 4 bases and J by 4 bases, leaving 15 bases between them. The CDR3 consists of 15 residues. The germline CDR1 and CDR2 sequences are MGHRA and YSYEKL. CDR3 sequence (DNA): TGCGCCAGCAGCCTGCGGACAGAAGGACCAGATACGCAGTATTTT. It encodes CASSLRTEGPDTQYF.

The chain joins TRBV9 to TRBJ2-3; 9 bases map to TRBD2. This CDR3 has 17 amino acids. The J segment lost 2 bases and the V segment lost 0 bases, leaving 7 bases of the junction unmatched. Germline CDR1 reads SGDLS; CDR2 reads YYNGEE. The CDR3 coding sequence is TGTGCCAGCAGCGTAGATGGGCTAGCGGGGTACACAGATACGCAGTATTTT. Protein product: CASSVDGLAGYTDTQYF.

In the case of this clone: Additional DNA sequences in this sample encode the identical CDR3. The chain uses TRBV7-6 and TRBJ2-7; D assignment may be TRBD1 or TRBD2 (7 bases each). The germline V and J ends were trimmed by 5 bases and 3 bases, with 11 bases remaining between them. The germline V gene encodes CDR1 SGHVS and CDR2 FNYEAQ. The length of the CDR3 is 13 residues. CDR3 residues: CASSGRGGYEQYF. The CDR3 DNA is TGTGCCAGCAGCGGCAGGGGGGGCTACGAGCAGTACTTC.

The V and J genes are TRBV27 and TRBJ2-3, with a tentative D call TRBD1 (7 bases). V was shortened by 5 bases and J by 8 bases, with 14 bases between the two germline ends. The germline V gene encodes CDR1 MNHEY and CDR2 SMNVEV (reference sequence). CDR3 length equals 13 residues. The CDR3 DNA follows: TGTGCCAGCAGTCTCAGGGGGGAAGGTACGCAGTATTTT. Protein product: CASSLRGEGTQYF.

A word on this clone: This sample also contains other DNA sequences that code for the same CDR3. V is TRBV7-2 and J is TRBJ2-7, with D possibly TRBD1 on 6 matching bases. CDR1 is SGHTA, CDR2 FQGNSA, per germline. Trimming stripped 4 bases from V and 2 bases from J, with 12 bases between. The CDR3 is 14 amino acids. CDR3 in DNA: TGTGCCAGCAGCTCCCGGACAGCCCCCTACGAGCAGTACTTC. It is translated as CASSSRTAPYEQYF.

The gene calls are TRBV27 and TRBJ2-1; D is uncertain. This CDR3 region has 15 residues. The V and J ends lost 1 base and 5 bases respectively, with 12 bases between them. Germline CDR1 MNHEY, CDR2 SMNVEV (reference sequence). CDR3 in DNA: TGTGCCAGCAGTTTATTGTGGGCGCCGGACAATGAGCAGTTCTTC. This gives the protein CASSLLWAPDNEQFF.

The V and J genes are TRBV20-1 and TRBJ2-7, with D perhaps assigned TRBD1 or TRBD2 (5 bases each). Trimming stripped 4 bases from V and 6 bases from J, with 10 bases between. The CDR3 runs to 11 residues. Germline V lookup: CDR1 DFQATT, CDR2 SNEGSKA (reference sequence). This CDR3 reads CSAIGAVEQYF. CDR3 bases: TGCAGTGCTATCGGGGCGGTCGAGCAGTACTTC.

The chain is built from TRBV11-1 and TRBJ2-1; D gene ambiguous. The germline gives CDR1 SGHAT, CDR2 FQDESV (reference sequence). V was clipped by 3 bases and J by 10 bases, with 10 bases between them. CDR3 length: 12 residues. CDR3 residues: CASSFFLAEQFF. CDR3 nucleotide sequence: TGTGCCAGCAGCTTCTTCCTGGCCGAGCAGTTCTTC.

The table lists this clone with a count of one. The chain combines TRBV28 with TRBJ1-2; 7 bases agree with TRBD1. J lost 3 bases, V lost 6 bases, and 13 bases had no gene match. The CDR3 length is 16 residues. Per germline, CDR1 MDHEN and CDR2 SYDVKM. Written as DNA, the CDR3 is TGTGCCAGCAGCCCCCGTTCGACAGGGTGGGACTATGGCTACACCTTC. The encoded protein is CASSPRSTGWDYGYTF.

This clone was recorded only once. V is TRBV28 and J is TRBJ2-5; the D gene is possibly TRBD1 (5 bases). The V gene lost 8 bases and the J gene lost 2 bases, with 30 bases spanning the gap. Looked up from germline, CDR1 is MDHEN and CDR2 is SYDVKM. The CDR3 has 19 amino acids. The CDR3 DNA follows: TGTGCCAGCCGTAAAACCAAGGGGTCCTTCATCCCTAATCAAGAGACCCAGTACTTC. It yields the protein CASRKTKGSFIPNQETQYF.

CDR3 sequence (DNA): TGTGCCAGCAGCTTGTCTTCAGGTGGGCTTAACTATGGCTACACCTTC. It codes for CASSLSSGGLNYGYTF. The chain links TRBV11-2 to TRBJ1-2; D remains ambiguous. This CDR3 contains 16 residues. V was shortened by 3 bases and J by 1 base, with 15 bases between the two germline ends. Germline V gives CDR1 SGHAT, CDR2 FQNNGV.

CDR3 loop: CASSQDRGGVSGANVLTF. CDR3 nucleotide sequence: TGCGCCAGCAGCCAAGATCGGGGAGGGGTGTCTGGGGCCAACGTCCTGACTTTC. The chain joins TRBV4-1 to TRBJ2-6, with 7 bases identical to TRBD2. The CDR3 is 18 amino acids. V was pared by 0 bases and J by 1 base, with 6 bases of the junction left unmatched. The germline V gene has CDR1 MGHRA and CDR2 YSYEKL.

The chain is built from TRBV11-2 and TRBJ2-7; D gene ambiguous. Germline CDR1 reads SGHAT; CDR2 reads FQNNGV. The CDR3 loop spans 13 amino acids. The V end lost 1 base, the J end lost 6 bases, and 10 bases lay between the germline ends. The CDR3 nucleotides are TGTGCCAGCAGCTTAGCACAGATGGGCGAGCAGTACTTC. Translating it yields CASSLAQMGEQYF.

This chain connects TRBV9 to TRBJ2-7; 9 bases are shared with TRBD1. CDR1 and CDR2 from the germline V gene are SGDLS and YYNGEE. The trim removed 4 bases at V and 3 bases at J, leaving 8 bases unmatched. CDR3 length equals 15 residues. CDR3 region: CASSPNPGQGYEQYF. In nucleotides, the CDR3 is TGTGCCAGCAGCCCCAACCCGGGACAGGGCTACGAGCAGTACTTC.

The sample holds a few counts of this clone. The rearrangement joins TRBV28 to TRBJ2-7, with 8 bases lining up with TRBD1. The V and J ends lost 5 bases and 1 base, in that order; junction bases with no gene match: 7. Germline V gives CDR1 MDHEN, CDR2 SYDVKM. The CDR3 is 15 residues long. This CDR3 is CASSLRGDRSYEQYF. The CDR3 DNA is TGTGCCAGCAGTCTAAGGGGGGACAGGTCCTACGAGCAGTACTTC.

CDR3: CSAGFGETQYF. The CDR3 DNA reads as TGCAGTGCAGGGTTCGGCGAGACCCAGTACTTC. V is TRBV20-1 and J is TRBJ2-5; no reliable D call. From germline, CDR1 is DFQATT and CDR2 SNEGSKA (reference sequence). The CDR3 sequence is 11 residues long. V lost 6 bases, J lost 5 bases, and 10 bases lay in between.

The genes are TRBV6-1 and TRBJ2-7, with 8 bases lining up with TRBD1. The trim removed 6 bases at V and 4 bases at J, leaving 5 bases unmatched. CDR1 and CDR2 from the germline V gene are MNHNS and SASEGT. There are 13 residues in the CDR3. CDR3: CASSHRGLYEQYF. In DNA, the CDR3 is TGTGCCAGCAGCCACAGGGGGTTGTACGAGCAGTACTTC.

The chain employs TRBV7-8 and TRBJ1-2; 9 positions match TRBD1. This CDR3 has 15 amino acids. Per the germline V gene, CDR1 is SGHVS and CDR2 is FQNEAQ. V lost 1 base and J lost 3; bases outside the gene matches: 3. CDR3 amino acids: CASSLEGTGHYGYTF. The CDR3 nucleotides are TGTGCCAGCAGCTTAGAAGGGACAGGGCACTATGGCTACACCTTC.